The 11 T cell receptor beta chains below were found in one sample sequenced in a study of OX40 agonist ivuxolimab in advanced cancers. Sequenced by immunoSEQ multiplex PCR; TCRdb stores in-frame clones only, minus some. The sample shows around 23,000 clones, more than 80% of them seen only once. The sequencing used CD4+ or CD8+ T cells sorted from blood, collected in a trial of the OX40 agonist ivuxolimab. The receptors derive from an adult with an advanced solid tumor such as melanoma, head and neck, liver or kidney cancer.

This clone was recorded once. The chain joins TRBV27 to TRBJ2-7; 10 positions match TRBD2. The germline CDR1 and CDR2 sequences are MNHEY and SMNVEV (reference sequence). V lost 4 bases to trimming and J lost 3 bases; unmatched junction nucleotides: 9. This CDR3 spans 16 amino acids. The CDR3 sequence: CASSSLLGLAVYEQYF. The CDR3, as DNA: TGTGCCAGCAGTTCATTGCTAGGACTAGCGGTCTACGAGCAGTACTTC.

Comment on this clone: No conserved phenylalanine or tryptophan is present at the end of the CDR3, so a read error is the likely explanation. The chain has TRBV6-6 and TRBJ1-1; the D is unclear. The CDR3 consists of 11 residues. Germline V gives CDR1 MNHNY, CDR2 SVGAGI (reference sequence). Trimming removed 4 bases at V and 6 bases at J, with 6 bases between. CDR3 sequence: CASSFPSEAFL. Here the CDR3 DNA reads TGTGCCAGCAGTTTCCCATCTGAAGCTTTCCTT.

The chain combines TRBV9 with TRBJ2-5, with D uncertain. CDR3 length equals 12 residues. The ends were cut back, 4 bases at V and 5 bases at J, with 9 bases in the middle. Germline-derived CDR1 and CDR2 are SGDLS and YYNGEE. The DNA for the CDR3 is TGTGCCAGCAGCTTACTTGGGGAGACCCAGTACTTC. Its translation is CASSLLGETQYF.

The V call is TRBV23-1, the J call TRBJ2-2; D is unclear. TRBV23-1 is known as an ORF, though its function is uncertain. The CDR3 has 10 residues. V was clipped by 7 bases and J by 3 bases, with 0 bases between them. The CDR3 is CASNTGELFF. The CDR3 region has the DNA TGCGCCAGCAACACCGGGGAGCTGTTTTTT.

The gene calls are TRBV4-1 and TRBJ2-3, with D maybe TRBD1 (5 bases). Trimming removed 1 base at V and 5 bases at J, with 13 bases between. This CDR3 is 15 amino acids long. Germline CDR1 MGHRA, CDR2 YSYEKL. CDR3 loop: CASSQGFRAEDTQYF. The CDR3 DNA reads TGCGCCAGCAGCCAAGGATTCAGGGCTGAAGATACGCAGTATTTT.

The chain joins TRBV30 to TRBJ1-1, with 11 nucleotides matching TRBD1. Trimming at V came to 2 bases and at J to 0 bases, leaving 5 bases not matched to a gene. Germline V gene data show CDR1 as GTSNPN and CDR2 as SVGIG (reference sequence). CDR3 length equals 16 residues. This CDR3 reads CAWSSGTGGLNTEAFF. The CDR3 DNA follows: TGTGCCTGGAGTTCCGGGACAGGGGGGTTGAACACTGAAGCTTTCTTT.

The chain carries TRBV7-3 and TRBJ2-1, with 10 bases matching TRBD2. The germline gives CDR1 SGHTA, CDR2 FQGTGA. This CDR3 comprises 16 residues. The junction had 12 bases not matched to a gene; V was cut back by 6 bases and J by 7 bases. CDR3 amino acids: CASSPLGAGGPNEQFF. CDR3 nucleotides: TGTGCCAGCAGTCCCTTGGGAGCGGGAGGGCCAAATGAGCAGTTCTTC.

This clone has just one count. J is TRBJ2-2 and V is TRBV28; D uncertain. Trimming pared 4 bases from V and 6 bases from J, leaving 6 bases between. This CDR3 has 12 residues. The V gene's germline CDR1 is MDHEN and CDR2 SYDVKM. The CDR3 DNA reads as TGTGCCAGCAGTTCCTTGGCCGGGGAGCTGTTTTTT. Translation: CASSSLAGELFF.

The V gene is TRBV2, the J gene TRBJ2-7; 7 positions agree with TRBD1. Per the germline V gene, CDR1 is SNHLY and CDR2 is FYNNEI. This CDR3 contains 12 residues. V lost 6 bases, J lost 5 bases, and 4 bases stayed unmatched. This chain's CDR3 is CASRDTGDEQYF. The DNA of the CDR3 is TGTGCCAGCAGGGATACAGGGGACGAGCAGTACTTC.

The chain has TRBV5-8 and TRBJ2-2, with D perhaps matching TRBD1 (6 bases). Trimming removed 7 bases at V and 0 bases at J, with 10 bases between. The CDR3 is 14 residues long. Germline V lookup: CDR1 SGHTS, CDR2 YDEGEE. The CDR3 reads CASYRVANTGELFF. For the CDR3, the DNA is TGTGCCAGCTACAGGGTCGCGAACACCGGGGAGCTGTTTTTT.

The rearrangement links TRBV7-3 to TRBJ2-1; D is uncertain. With 5 bases removed from V and 2 bases from J, the gap between germline ends came to 7 bases. The CDR3 is 13 amino acids. CDR1 and CDR2 (germline): SGHTA, FQGTGA. The CDR3 DNA reads as TGTGCCAGCAGCGAGTCTGCCTACAATGAGCAGTTCTTC. It encodes CASSESAYNEQFF. Together with reference TRBV7-3 and TRBJ2-1, the CDR3 gives the full variable domain: GAGVSQTPSNKVTEKGKYVELRCDPISGHTALYWYRQSLGQGPEFLIYFQGTGAADDSGLPNDRFFAVRPEGSVSTLKIQRTERGDSAVYLCASSESAYNEQFFGPGTRLTVL.